This section outlines one T cell receptor beta chain sequence together with its context. Thyroid surgery had not been preceded by any treatment in any patient. Authors' processing steps: Built for papillary thyroid cancer, a distant-metastasis classifier drew on CDR3 differences across clinicopathological groups. TCRdb re-called clones via MiXCR from the PCR reads. The V and J calls were determined by TCRdb, not by the authors. Of approximately 82,000 clones in the sample, around an eighth were seen once. Germline CDR1 and CDR2: SGHRS and YFSETQ. This CDR3 is built from 14 residues. V lost 4 bases to trimming and J lost 3 bases, with 14 bases between them. This sample is drawn from a study of metastatic and nonmetastatic thyroid tumors. Study-wide context: Blood and tumor or nodule tissue repertoires from malignant and benign thyroid patients were compared.

The sequence was obtained from a female donor with papillary thyroid cancer or a benign thyroid nodule (not recorded which). Some clones in this sample may be carry-over from other donors' samples. What was sequenced was tumor tissue. The chain carries TRBV5-1 and TRBJ2-7; maybe TRBD2 (5 bases). The CDR3 region is CASSQQLRGYEQYF. CDR3 nucleotide sequence: TGCGCCAGCAGCCAGCAACTACGGGGCTACGAGCAGTACTTC.